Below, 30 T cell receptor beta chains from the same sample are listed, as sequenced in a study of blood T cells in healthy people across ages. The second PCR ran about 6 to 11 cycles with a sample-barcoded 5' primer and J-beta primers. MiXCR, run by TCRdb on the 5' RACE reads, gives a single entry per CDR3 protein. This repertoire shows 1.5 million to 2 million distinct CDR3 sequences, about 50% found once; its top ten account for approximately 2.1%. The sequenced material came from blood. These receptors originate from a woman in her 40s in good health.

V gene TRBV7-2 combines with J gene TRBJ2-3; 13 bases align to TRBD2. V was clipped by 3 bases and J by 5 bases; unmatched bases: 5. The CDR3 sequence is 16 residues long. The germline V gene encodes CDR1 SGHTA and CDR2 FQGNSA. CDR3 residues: CASSFSGLAGVDTQYF. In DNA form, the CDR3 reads TGTGCCAGCAGCTTTAGCGGACTAGCGGGGGTAGATACGCAGTATTTT.

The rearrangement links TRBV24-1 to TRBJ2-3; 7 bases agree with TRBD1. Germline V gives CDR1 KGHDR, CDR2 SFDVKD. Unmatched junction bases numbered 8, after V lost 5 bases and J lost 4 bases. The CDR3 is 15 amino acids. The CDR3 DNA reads TGTGCCACCAGTGCCAAGACAGGGTATCCAGATACGCAGTATTTT. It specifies CATSAKTGYPDTQYF.

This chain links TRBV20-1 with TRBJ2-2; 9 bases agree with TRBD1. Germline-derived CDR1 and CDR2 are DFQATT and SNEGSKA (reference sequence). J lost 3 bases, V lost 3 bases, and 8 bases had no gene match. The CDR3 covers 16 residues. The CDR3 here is CSAREPGQGYTGELFF. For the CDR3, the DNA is TGCAGTGCTAGGGAACCGGGACAGGGCTACACCGGGGAGCTGTTTTTT.

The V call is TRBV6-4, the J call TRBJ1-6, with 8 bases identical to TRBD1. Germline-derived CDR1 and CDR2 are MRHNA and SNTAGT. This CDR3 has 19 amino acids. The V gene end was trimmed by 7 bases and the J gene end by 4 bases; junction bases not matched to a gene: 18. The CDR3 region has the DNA TGTGCCAGCACTAAGACCGGAACCGACCGGACAGGGTATAATTCACCCCTCCACTTT. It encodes CASTKTGTDRTGYNSPLHF.

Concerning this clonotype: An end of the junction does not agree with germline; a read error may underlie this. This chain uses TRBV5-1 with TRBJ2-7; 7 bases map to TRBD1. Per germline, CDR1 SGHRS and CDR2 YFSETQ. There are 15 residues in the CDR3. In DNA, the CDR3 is TGCACCAGCAGCAGGGGACAGACCTTATACAATGAGCAGTACTTC. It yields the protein CTSSRGQTLYNEQYF.

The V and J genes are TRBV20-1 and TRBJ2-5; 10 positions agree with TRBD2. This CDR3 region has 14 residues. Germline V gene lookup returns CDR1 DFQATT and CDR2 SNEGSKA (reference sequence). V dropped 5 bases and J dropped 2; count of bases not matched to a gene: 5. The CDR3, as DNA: TGCAGTGCTGGCATGACTAGCGGGCAAGAGACCCAGTACTTC. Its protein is CSAGMTSGQETQYF.

The CDR3 bases are TGTGCCAGCAGCTTAAGTATCCCGGTCTACGAGCAGTACTTC. This sequence encodes CASSLSIPVYEQYF. The genes are TRBV7-2 and TRBJ2-7; D unresolved. The germline V gene encodes CDR1 SGHTA and CDR2 FQGNSA. This CDR3 has 14 amino acids. V was shortened by 2 bases and J by 3 bases, with 11 bases between the two germline ends.

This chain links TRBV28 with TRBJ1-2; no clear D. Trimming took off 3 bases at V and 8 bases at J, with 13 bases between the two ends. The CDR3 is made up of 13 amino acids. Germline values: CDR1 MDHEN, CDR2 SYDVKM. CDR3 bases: TGTGCCAGCAGTTTGGACCTTAACTGGGGCTACACCTTC. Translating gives CASSLDLNWGYTF.

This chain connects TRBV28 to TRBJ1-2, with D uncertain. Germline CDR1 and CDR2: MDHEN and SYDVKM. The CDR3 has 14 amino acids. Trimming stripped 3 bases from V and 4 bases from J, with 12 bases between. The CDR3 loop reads CASSFEGPPYGYTF. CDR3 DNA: TGTGCCAGCAGTTTCGAAGGGCCACCCTATGGCTACACCTTC.

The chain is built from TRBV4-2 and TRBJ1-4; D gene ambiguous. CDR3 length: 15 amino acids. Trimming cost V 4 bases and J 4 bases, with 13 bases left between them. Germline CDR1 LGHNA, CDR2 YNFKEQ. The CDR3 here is CASSLQVPLNEKLFF. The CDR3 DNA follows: TGTGCCAGCAGCCTGCAGGTTCCCCTTAATGAAAAACTGTTTTTT.

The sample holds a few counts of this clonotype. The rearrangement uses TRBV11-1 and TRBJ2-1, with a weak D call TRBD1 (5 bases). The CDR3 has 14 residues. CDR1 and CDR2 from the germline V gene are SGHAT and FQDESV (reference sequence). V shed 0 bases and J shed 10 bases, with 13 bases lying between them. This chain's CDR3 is CASSLALGRQEQFF. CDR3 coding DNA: TGTGCCAGCAGCTTAGCTTTGGGAAGACAGGAGCAGTTCTTC. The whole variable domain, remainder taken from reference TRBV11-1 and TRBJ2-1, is EAEVAQSPRYKITEKSQAVAFWCDPISGHATLYWYRQILGQGPELLVQFQDESVVDDSQLPKDRFSAERLKGVDSTLKIQPAELGDSAMYLCASSLALGRQEQFFGPGTRLTVL.

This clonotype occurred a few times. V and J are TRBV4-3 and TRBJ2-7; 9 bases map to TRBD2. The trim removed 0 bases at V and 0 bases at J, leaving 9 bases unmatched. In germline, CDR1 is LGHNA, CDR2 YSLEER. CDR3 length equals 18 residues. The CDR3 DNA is TGCGCCAGCAGCCAAGATGCGGGGGGGGAGGACACCTCCTACGAGCAGTACTTC. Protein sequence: CASSQDAGGEDTSYEQYF.

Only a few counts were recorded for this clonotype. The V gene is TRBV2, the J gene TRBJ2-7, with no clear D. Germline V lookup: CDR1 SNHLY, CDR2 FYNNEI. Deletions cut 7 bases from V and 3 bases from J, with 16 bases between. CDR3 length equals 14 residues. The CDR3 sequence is CASTGPPNLYEQYF. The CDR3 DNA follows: TGTGCCAGCACAGGCCCTCCAAACCTCTACGAGCAGTACTTC.

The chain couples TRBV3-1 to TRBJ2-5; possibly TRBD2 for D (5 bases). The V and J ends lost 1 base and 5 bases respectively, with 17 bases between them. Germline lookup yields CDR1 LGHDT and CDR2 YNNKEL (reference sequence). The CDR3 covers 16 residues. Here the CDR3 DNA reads TGTGCCAGCAGCCAAGGTTTCGGCGGGCCGGGGGAGACCCAGTACTTC. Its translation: CASSQGFGGPGETQYF.

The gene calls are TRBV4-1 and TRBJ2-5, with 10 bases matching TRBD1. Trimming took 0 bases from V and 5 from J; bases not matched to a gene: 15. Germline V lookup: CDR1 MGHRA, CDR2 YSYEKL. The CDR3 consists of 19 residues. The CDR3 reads CASSQDLGVGQGVSETQYF. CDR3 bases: TGCGCCAGCAGCCAAGATCTCGGTGTAGGACAGGGGGTGTCGGAGACCCAGTACTTC.

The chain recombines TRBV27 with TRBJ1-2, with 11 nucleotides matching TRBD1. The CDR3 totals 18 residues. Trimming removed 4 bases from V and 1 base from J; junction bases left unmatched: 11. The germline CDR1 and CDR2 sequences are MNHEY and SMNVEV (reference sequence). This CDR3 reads CASSSRPGQGGFNYGYTF. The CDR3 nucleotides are TGTGCCAGCAGTTCTCGACCGGGACAGGGGGGTTTTAACTATGGCTACACCTTC.

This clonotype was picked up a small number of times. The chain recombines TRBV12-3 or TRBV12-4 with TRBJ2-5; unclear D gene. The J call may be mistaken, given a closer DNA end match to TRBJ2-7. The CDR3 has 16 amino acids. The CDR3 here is CASSLPGAVGVHEQYF. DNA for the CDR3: TGTGCCAGCAGCCTCCCCGGTGCGGTGGGCGTCCACGAGCAGTACTTC.

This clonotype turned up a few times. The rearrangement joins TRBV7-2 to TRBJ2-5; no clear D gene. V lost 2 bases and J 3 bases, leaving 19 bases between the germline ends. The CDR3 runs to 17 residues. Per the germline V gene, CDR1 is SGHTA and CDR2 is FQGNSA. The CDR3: CASSLSSDGSNEETQYF. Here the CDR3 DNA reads TGTGCCAGCAGCTTAAGCTCCGACGGATCAAACGAAGAGACCCAGTACTTC. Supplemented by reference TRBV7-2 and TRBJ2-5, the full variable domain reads GAGVSQSPSNKVTEKGKDVELRCDPISGHTALYWYRQSLGQGLEFLIYFQGNSAPDKSGLPSDRFSAERTGGSVSTLTIQRTQQEDSAVYLCASSLSSDGSNEETQYFGPGTRLLVL.

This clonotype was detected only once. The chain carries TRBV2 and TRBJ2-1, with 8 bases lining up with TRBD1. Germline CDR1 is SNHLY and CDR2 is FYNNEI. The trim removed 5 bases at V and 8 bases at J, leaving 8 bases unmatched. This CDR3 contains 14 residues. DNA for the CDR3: TGTGCCAGCAGTATCCGACAGGGGTATGATGAGCAGTTCTTC. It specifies CASSIRQGYDEQFF.

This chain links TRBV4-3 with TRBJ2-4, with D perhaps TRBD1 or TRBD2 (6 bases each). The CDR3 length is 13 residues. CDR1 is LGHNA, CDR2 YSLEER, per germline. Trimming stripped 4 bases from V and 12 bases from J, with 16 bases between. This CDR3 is CASSPANGGGQYF. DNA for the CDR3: TGCGCCAGCAGCCCGGCCAACGGAGGGGGTCAGTACTTC.

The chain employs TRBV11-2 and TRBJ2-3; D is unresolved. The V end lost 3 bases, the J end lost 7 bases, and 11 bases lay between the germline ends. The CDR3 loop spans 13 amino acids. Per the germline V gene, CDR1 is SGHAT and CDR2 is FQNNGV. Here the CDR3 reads CASSFGSPNTQYF. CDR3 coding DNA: TGTGCCAGCAGCTTCGGTTCCCCGAATACGCAGTATTTT. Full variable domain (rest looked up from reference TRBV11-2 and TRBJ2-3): EAGVAQSPRYKIIEKRQSVAFWCNPISGHATLYWYQQILGQGPKLLIQFQNNGVVDDSQLPKDRFSAERLKGVDSTLKIQPAKLEDSAVYLCASSFGSPNTQYFGPGTRLTVL.

CDR3 residues: CASIVRNSYNEQFF. The DNA for the CDR3 is TGTGCCAGCATCGTTCGAAACTCCTACAATGAGCAGTTCTTC. V usage is TRBV2 and J usage is TRBJ2-1; D not resolved. This CDR3 has 14 amino acids. CDR1 and CDR2 (germline): SNHLY, FYNNEI. V dropped 7 bases and J dropped 0 bases, with 10 bases sitting between them. Filled out from reference TRBV2 and TRBJ2-1, the complete variable domain reads EPEVTQTPSHQVTQMGQEVILRCVPISNHLYFYWYRQILGQKVEFLVSFYNNEISEKSEIFDDQFSVERPDGSNFTLKIRSTKLEDSAMYFCASIVRNSYNEQFFGPGTRLTVL.

This CDR3 is CASSPSIPGQGLYEQYF. DNA for the CDR3: TGCGCCAGCAGCCCAAGTATCCCGGGACAGGGGCTCTACGAGCAGTACTTC. The rearrangement joins TRBV5-1 to TRBJ2-4; 10 bases are shared with TRBD1. The end of the DNA aligns better with TRBJ2-7, so the J call may be wrong. The germline V gene encodes CDR1 SGHRS and CDR2 YFSETQ. This CDR3 region has 17 residues.

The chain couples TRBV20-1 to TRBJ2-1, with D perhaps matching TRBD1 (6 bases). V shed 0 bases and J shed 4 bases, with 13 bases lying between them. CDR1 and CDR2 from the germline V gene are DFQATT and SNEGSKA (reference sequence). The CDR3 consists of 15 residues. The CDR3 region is CSARDRIRGYNEQFF. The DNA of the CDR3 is TGCAGTGCTAGAGATCGTATCAGGGGTTACAATGAGCAGTTCTTC.

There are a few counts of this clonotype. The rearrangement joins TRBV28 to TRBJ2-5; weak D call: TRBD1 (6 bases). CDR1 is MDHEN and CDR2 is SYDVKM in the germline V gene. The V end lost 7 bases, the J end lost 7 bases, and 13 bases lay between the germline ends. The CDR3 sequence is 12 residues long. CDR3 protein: CASTVDRWTQYF. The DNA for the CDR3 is TGTGCCAGCACCGTAGACAGGTGGACCCAGTACTTC.

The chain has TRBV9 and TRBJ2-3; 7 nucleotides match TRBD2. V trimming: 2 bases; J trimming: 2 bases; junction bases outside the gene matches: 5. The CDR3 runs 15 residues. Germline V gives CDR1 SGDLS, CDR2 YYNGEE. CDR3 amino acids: CASSVQGGTTDTQYF. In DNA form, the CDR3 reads TGTGCCAGCAGCGTGCAGGGAGGGACCACAGATACGCAGTATTTT. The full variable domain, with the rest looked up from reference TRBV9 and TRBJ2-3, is DSGVTQTPKHLITATGQRVTLRCSPRSGDLSVYWYQQSLDQGLQFLIQYYNGEERAKGNILERFSAQQFPDLHSELNLSSLELGDSALYFCASSVQGGTTDTQYFGPGTRLTVL.

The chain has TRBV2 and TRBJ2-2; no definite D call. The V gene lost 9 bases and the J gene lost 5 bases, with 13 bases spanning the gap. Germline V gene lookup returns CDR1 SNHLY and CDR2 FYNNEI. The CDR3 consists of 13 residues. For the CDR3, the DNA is TGTGCCAGGAGCAGGATCTCGACCGGGGAGCTGTTTTTT. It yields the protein CARSRISTGELFF.

The chain's CDR3 is CASSLVGGDLNYGYTF. In nucleotides, the CDR3 is TGTGCCAGCAGCTTAGTTGGAGGGGACCTTAACTATGGCTACACCTTC. This chain connects TRBV7-2 to TRBJ1-2, with a tentative D call TRBD1 (5 bases). The CDR3 has 16 amino acids. The germline V gene has CDR1 SGHTA and CDR2 FQGNSA. The V end lost 1 base, the J end lost 1 base, and 13 bases lay between the germline ends.

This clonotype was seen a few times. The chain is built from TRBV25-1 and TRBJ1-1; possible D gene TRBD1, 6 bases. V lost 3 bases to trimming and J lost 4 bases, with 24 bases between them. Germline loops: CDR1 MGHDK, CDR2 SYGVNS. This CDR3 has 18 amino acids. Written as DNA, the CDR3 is TGTGCCAGCAGTGATCCCCGACGGTCCAGGGGCTTACCCACTGAAGCTTTCTTT. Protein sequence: CASSDPRRSRGLPTEAFF.

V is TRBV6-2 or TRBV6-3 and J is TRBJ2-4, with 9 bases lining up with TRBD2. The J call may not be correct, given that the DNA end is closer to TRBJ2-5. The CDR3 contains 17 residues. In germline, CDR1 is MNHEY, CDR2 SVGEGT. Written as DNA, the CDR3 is TGTGCCAGCAGTTACTCGAGCCTAGCGGGGACGTTCGAGACCCAGTACTTC. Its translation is CASSYSSLAGTFETQYF.